The text below deals with one T cell receptor beta chain. Its antigen specificity is not known. No base quality information exists; no much larger clone differs at one position. The V and J ends are trimmed by 2 bases and 4 bases, leaving 14 bases between them. From its cysteine to its phenylalanine, the CDR3 spans 15 amino acids. Just the 45-base CDR3 DNA is kept, in frame starting at base 1. CDR1 MGHRA and CDR2 YSYEKL are derived from the germline V gene. The cohort was made up of 500 to 800 healthy bone marrow donors. Cohort members were all nominally healthy when sampled, although unrecorded immune exposures were likely present. The donor was CMV seronegative and belonged to the group of 352 seronegative cohort members. A peripheral blood sample was collected from each donor, and TCR beta sequencing was performed on peripheral blood mononuclear cells. The Qiagen DNeasy Blood Extraction Kit was used to extract genomic DNA from the blood cell samples.

Libraries were made using the immunoSEQ multiplex PCR assay. For the multiplex PCR, a mixture combining 60 forward primers for TCR Vbeta segments and 13 reverse primers for TCR Jbeta segments was used. Amplification of the CDR3 region of rearranged TCR beta genes was performed with a multiplex PCR assay on genomic DNA. The Illumina HiSeq System was used to sequence the amplified TCR beta libraries as 87-base-pair reads. The study's own analysis went as follows. Across the 670 or so repertoires, a later analysis counted tens of millions of unique TCR beta chains, approximately 10 million of which were shared by at least two donors. To remove PCR and sequencing errors, raw reads were error-corrected and collapsed into unique sequences using a nearest-neighbor algorithm that merged closely related sequences. Alignment of CDR3 sequences to IMGT reference sequences was used to assign V, D and J gene segments. For a sequence to be retained, a match of at least six nucleotides to both a V gene segment and a J gene segment was required. A rearrangement counted as productive if the CDR3 had no stop codons and remained in frame with V and J, and every other rearrangement counted as non-productive. CDR3 was defined by IMGT convention, running from the second conserved V-encoded cysteine to the conserved J-encoded phenylalanine. The earlier analysis of more than 450 of the donors excluded sequences that lacked an unambiguous match to a single V gene segment. In an earlier analysis of about 590 of the donors, a V segment was called functional when productive rearrangements were above 56.7%, and segregating when the standard deviation between donors exceeded 5%. To diagnose cytomegalovirus status from the catalog of TCR beta chain sequences, a statistical classification framework was built. In a later analysis, V and J genes were assigned by comparing TCR nucleotide sequences against IMGT/GENE-DB human TR gene sequences. A later analysis assigned CDR3 sequences and most-parsimonious VDJ recombination scenarios with the TCRdist pipeline. A later analysis defined each TCR beta chain by its CDR3 amino acid sequence plus V-gene family, and excluded reads lacking a unique V-gene family. A later analysis removed 600 or so highly shared, low-generation-probability nucleotide sequences to deal with suspected cross-contamination and a sequencing artifact. For each public chain, a later analysis derived a clonal expansion index from normalized ranks of inferred template counts within each repertoire. In a later analysis, generation probabilities were computed with a VDJ recombination model fitted to out-of-frame rearrangements, and the resulting probabilities were checked against IGoR. Hypergeometric tests were used in a later analysis to score TCR-TCR, TCR-HLA and TCR-CMV co-occurrence, with a repertoire-size bias correction applied to the TCR pairs. False discovery rates were estimated in a later analysis by permuting HLA or CMV assignments 20 times. In a later analysis, co-occurring TCRs were grouped using DBSCAN, with TCRdist sequence similarity added in when clustering inside HLA-allele-positive subsets. Repertoires with fewer than 30,000 or more than 120,000 public chains were left out of co-occurrence clustering, as were several repertoires with anomalous nucleotide sharing. TCRdb mirrors the immuneACCESS table, restricted to in-frame sequences. Some clones are absent from its copies; in checked studies, under half trace to an unresolved V gene, and the reason for the others is unknown. That table gives V, J and clone size, and the DNA gave D and trimming. The sample profile shows under 200,000 clones; around 80% of them were found once. Around 5.7% of the sample lies in the top ten.

The sample comes from a study of cytomegalovirus exposure and HLA in healthy donors (dated by TCRdb to between 2016 and 2019). With respect to the entire study: According to an earlier analysis of 587 of the donors, about 179 million T cells yielded roughly 110 million unique TCR beta sequences and 276 Gb of sequence data. Roughly 300 gigabases of sequencing data and around 88 million unique TCR sequences made up an early release that covered 500 to 650 HLA-typed donors. The genetic ancestry cluster associated with self-reported Caucasian donors included 81% of the 398 genotyped donors. The aim of the study was to test whether cataloging public T cell receptors could identify signatures of past pathogen exposure. The study used immunosequencing to profile the T cell repertoires of approximately 640 subjects and linked those repertoires to cytomegalovirus serostatus. A separate validation cohort of over 95 different subjects was used in addition to the approximately 640-subject first cohort. To predict cytomegalovirus infection status, the study brought together high-throughput TCR immunosequencing, statistical association of individual TCRs with disease status, and machine learning. In a later analysis, previously published TCR beta repertoires from hundreds of donors were re-analyzed and high-resolution HLA genotyping was added so that TCR occurrence patterns could be studied. In the later analysis, no new phenotypic data were used to find candidate immune exposures; instead, reliance was placed on TCR beta sequences and their occurrence across donors. In an earlier analysis of roughly 540 of the donors, high-throughput TCR beta sequencing was used to judge whether each TCR beta V gene segment behaved as functional or pseudogenic. Donor age, sex, ethnicity and CMV serostatus were compiled together with the repertoire data. Genome-wide SNP genotypes for about 55% of the roughly 670 donors were used in a later genetic analysis, which treated that subset as a discovery cohort. All discovery cohort repertoires had been generated using a single sequencing platform. Both class I and class II loci were covered by HLA typing, at four-digit resolution. The number of donors typed differed by locus, with 629-630 for A, B, C, DRB1 and DQB1, about 500 for DQA1, 600 to 610 for DPA1, and approximately 470 for DPB1. Roughly five DR-DQ haplotypes were treated as single units for association and clustering because of strong linkage in the cohort. On average, around 240,000 unique TCR beta nucleotide sequences were sequenced per donor among about 400 genotyped donors of the cohort, with around 19% of those sequences being non-productive.

What the research found in general, with its limitations: Because some donors lacked HLA typing at each locus, the association tests relied only on the typed subset. Only TCR beta chains were sequenced in this cohort, and the absence of alpha or paired-chain data limited detectable features. A total of about 180 TCR beta chains were listed by the study as associated with cytomegalovirus. A later analysis found that HLA-associated TCR beta chains were more clonally expanded and had lower generation probabilities than equally common non-associated chains. Assigning TCR associations to individual alleles was difficult when HLA alleles, especially DR and DQ, strongly co-occurred. A later analysis found that TCR association rates varied across HLA loci, with DRB1 alleles showing the most associated TCRs and HLA-C alleles the fewest. Three of the identified cytomegalovirus-associated TCR beta chains were confirmed in vitro to be specific for cytomegalovirus antigens. The 87-base-pair reads could not distinguish some IMGT-functional V segments, including TRBV6-2 and TRBV6-3, so those segments were excluded. In a later analysis, several top co-occurrence clusters were reported to appear linked to parvovirus B19, influenza, CMV and Epstein-Barr virus. A cluster of highly shared sequence variants was judged likely to be a technical artifact of the sequencing pipeline. Most CMV-associated TCR beta chains appeared to be HLA-restricted in a later analysis, and the HLA associations seemed to be driven largely by CMV exposure. A further reported finding was that TCR beta sequences accurately predicted the HLA-A and HLA-B alleles for most subjects in the first cohort. Because counts were too low, more than 15 rarely observed V segments, including chromosome 9 orphons, were left out of the earlier analysis of a few hundred of the donors. Immune exposure information for the cohort was limited to CMV serostatus. In an earlier analysis of roughly 560 of the donors, most TCR beta V segments were observed in productive rearrangements about 87% or about 30% of the time, broadly matching IMGT annotations. The presence/absence analyses assumed that sequencing depth was roughly uniform across donors, and that assumption may not be true. Most TCR sequences were observed very rarely across donors, whereas some public TCRs were present in many individuals. Linkage disequilibrium might explain the correlated functional status among segregating V segments, but an unknown experimental factor could not be ruled out. The classifier was reported to diagnose cytomegalovirus status with high specificity and sensitivity in both the original cohort and the validation cohort. In a later genetic analysis, fewer N-insertions in productive TCRs were reported among donors in an Asian-associated ancestry cluster than the roughly 710-donor mean. A later analysis associated about 17,000 TCR beta sequences with specific HLA alleles at a false discovery rate of 0.05. It was suggested by the authors that the approach could potentially be generalized to other disease states and immunological phenotypes. A later genetic analysis associated a missense DCLRE1C variant with V-gene and J-gene trimming of TCR beta chains, and an independent cohort replicated the association.

The TCR comes from a man aged 40-50 years in good health and CMV-seronegative. The specimen sequenced was PBMCs. The V gene is TRBV4-1 and the J gene is TRBJ1-1; no D gene call is confident. The DNA reads as follows: TGCGCCAGCAGCCAACCTCTGGAGGGCCGCACTGAAGCTTTCTTT. This translates into CASSQPLEGRTEAFF.